This T cell receptor beta chain was documented in a study of T cells after posttransplantation cyclophosphamide. This clone was observed many times. Its antigen remains unknown. General observations from the study: Blood and skin or GI T cell repertoires showed limited TRB overlap.

On the day of bone marrow donation, the related graft donor provided peripheral blood. The germline V gene encodes CDR1 SGHRS and CDR2 YFSETQ. The CDR3 sequence is 16 residues long. The junction had 10 bases not matched to a gene; V was cut back by 5 bases and J by 1 base. The protocol was immunoSEQ multiplex PCR, while the TCRdb copy is restricted to in-frame clones and leaves out a portion. The sample includes about 39,000 clones, none of them occurring once. The TCR originated in a woman between 50 and 59 years old in good health and a related stem cell transplant donor. The specimen sequenced was PBMCs. This sequence joins TRBV5-1 and TRBJ1-1; 8 bases match TRBD1. CDR3 nucleotides: TGCGCCAGCAGACAGAACGCCGGGACAGGGAACACTGAAGCTTTCTTT. It specifies CASRQNAGTGNTEAFF.